This T cell receptor beta chain was profiled in a study of T cell responses to AZD1222 COVID-19 vaccine. Study-level findings and limits: White British ancestry dominated among donors, who included more females, and clonal diversity was possibly underestimated.

Using immunoSEQ multiplex PCR, the repertoire was profiled, and TCRdb retains in-frame clones only, with some absent. The table has around 94,000 clones, 86% seen once. Notes on this clone: Antigen specificity is unknown.

V shed 3 bases and J shed 7 bases, with 20 bases lying between them. The CDR3 extends over 17 amino acids. In germline, CDR1 is SGDLS, CDR2 YYNGEE. The clonotype originates from an adult in good health. Specimen: peripheral blood, collected on day 0 of AZD1222 vaccination. The chain recombines TRBV9 with TRBJ1-6; a possible D gene is TRBD1 (6 bases). CDR3 in amino acids: CASSARGGASSNSPLHF. As DNA, the CDR3 is TGTGCCAGCAGCGCCCGAGGGGGGGCGAGTAGCAATTCACCCCTCCACTTT.